One and the same sample provided the 15 T cell receptor beta chains below, sequenced in a study of T cells in localized non-small cell lung cancer. Assay used: immunoSEQ multiplex PCR; TCRdb lists only in-frame clones, some missing. Here the sample spans 90,000 to 95,000 clones, approximately 91% being singletons. The input for sequencing was PBMCs, taken before any cancer treatment. These receptors were collected from a woman aged 35 to 70 with stage II squamous cell lung carcinoma.

CDR3 DNA sequence: TGTGCCAGCAGTGACACCGGGACTAGCAGATTCGGAGAGACCCAGTACTTC. Translating it yields CASSDTGTSRFGETQYF. The chain recombines TRBV6-1 with TRBJ2-5; TRBD2 matches at 9 bases. The J segment lost 4 bases and the V segment lost 3 bases, leaving 12 bases of the junction unmatched. The germline gives CDR1 MNHNS, CDR2 SASEGT. This CDR3 is built from 17 residues.

V usage is TRBV10-1 and J usage is TRBJ1-1, with D unresolved. There are 13 residues in the CDR3. The ends were cut back, 0 bases at V and 1 base at J, with 3 bases in the middle. Per the germline V gene, CDR1 is WNHNN and CDR2 is SYGVQD (reference sequence). The DNA for the CDR3 is TGCGCCAGCAGTGAGTCTAAGAACACTGAAGCTTTCTTT. This sequence encodes CASSESKNTEAFF.

The gene calls are TRBV29-1 and TRBJ2-2, with 7 bases fitting TRBD1. Trimming removed 5 bases from V and 5 bases from J; junction bases left unmatched: 8. Germline loops: CDR1 SQVTM, CDR2 ANQGSEA. The CDR3 covers 14 residues. CDR3 sequence reads: CSVYPGGDTGELFF. In nucleotides, the CDR3 is TGCAGCGTTTACCCAGGGGGTGATACCGGGGAGCTGTTTTTT.

The V and J genes are TRBV10-2 and TRBJ1-1; weak D call: TRBD1 (5 bases). Trimming took 2 bases from V and 5 from J, leaving 12 bases between them. The germline V gene encodes CDR1 WSHSY and CDR2 SAAADI. The CDR3 totals 14 residues. The CDR3 nucleotides are TGCGCCAGCAGTGAGAGGGGACCGAGGACTGAAGCTTTCTTT. Its translation is CASSERGPRTEAFF.

V and J are TRBV5-1 and TRBJ1-1; weak D call: TRBD1 (6 bases). Between the trimmed V and J ends, which lost 4 bases and 7 bases, there was a span of 17 bases. Germline V gene data show CDR1 as SGHRS and CDR2 as YFSETQ. CDR3 size: 14 residues. CDR3 amino acids: CASSPGAREIEAFF. The CDR3, as DNA: TGCGCCAGCAGCCCGGGGGCCAGGGAAATTGAAGCTTTCTTT.

The chain links TRBV11-2 to TRBJ1-1, with a tentative D call TRBD1 (5 bases). The CDR3 is 17 amino acids. Trimming took off 5 bases at V and 4 bases at J, with 23 bases between the two ends. Germline V gene sequence: CDR1 SGHAT, CDR2 FQNNGV. Here the CDR3 reads CASSLRVSGPRSTEAFF. CDR3 nucleotides: TGTGCCAGCAGCCTCAGGGTCTCGGGACCGAGGAGCACTGAAGCTTTCTTT.

The genes are TRBV25-1 and TRBJ1-2, with 7 bases fitting TRBD1. This CDR3 has 12 amino acids. Trimming took 7 bases from V and 8 from J; bases not matched to a gene: 7. The germline V gene has CDR1 MGHDK and CDR2 SYGVNS. CDR3 residues: CASKRKGAGYTF. CDR3 DNA sequence: TGTGCCAGCAAGCGTAAGGGGGCCGGCTACACCTTC.

The genes are TRBV25-1 and TRBJ1-2; 7 bases map to TRBD1. The junction had 8 bases not matched to a gene; V was cut back by 2 bases and J by 8 bases. The CDR3 covers 14 residues. CDR1 and CDR2 from the germline V gene are MGHDK and SYGVNS. The CDR3 DNA reads as TGTGCCAGCAGTGAAGGTCGGGACAGCGGGGGCTACACCTTC. Residues: CASSEGRDSGGYTF.

This chain joins TRBV19 and TRBJ2-1; D possibly uses TRBD1 or TRBD2 (6 bases each). Between the trimmed V and J ends, which lost 6 bases and 5 bases, there was a span of 17 bases. Germline CDR1 reads LNHDA; CDR2 reads SQIVND (reference sequence). The CDR3 covers 15 residues. This CDR3 is CASSPLGRGHNEQFF. In nucleotides, the CDR3 is TGTGCCAGTAGCCCACTCGGTCGGGGGCACAATGAGCAGTTCTTC. Based on the CDR3 plus reference TRBV19 and TRBJ2-1, the full variable domain is DGGITQSPKYLFRKEGQNVTLSCEQNLNHDAMYWYRQDPGQGLRLIYYSQIVNDFQKGDIAEGYSVSREKKESFPLTVTSAQKNPTAFYLCASSPLGRGHNEQFFGPGTRLTVL.

This chain uses TRBV10-3 with TRBJ1-4; D is undetermined. Germline V CDR1 and CDR2: ENHRY, SYGVKD. The germline V and J ends were trimmed by 5 bases and 7 bases, with 14 bases remaining between them. The CDR3 runs to 14 residues. In nucleotides, the CDR3 is TGTGCCATCAGTCAAGAGGCCGGGAGTGAAAAACTGTTTTTT. Protein: CAISQEAGSEKLFF.

The chain is built from TRBV6-1 and TRBJ1-2; tentative D call: TRBD1 (5 bases). The CDR3 spans 14 residues. V lost 3 bases and J lost 4, with 12 bases in between. Germline assignment: CDR1 MNHNS and CDR2 SASEGT. The CDR3 here is CASSDWGRSYGYTF. The CDR3 DNA is TGTGCCAGCAGTGATTGGGGGAGGTCCTATGGCTACACCTTC.

The chain is built from TRBV19 and TRBJ1-5; D remains ambiguous. CDR1 LNHDA and CDR2 SQIVND come from the germline V gene (reference sequence). The CDR3 contains 13 residues. Between the trimmed V and J ends, which lost 7 bases and 4 bases, there was a span of 11 bases. Here the CDR3 DNA reads TGTGCCAGTACCCCCGGCGGTAATCAGCCCCAGCATTTT. It yields the protein CASTPGGNQPQHF.

J is TRBJ1-4 and V is TRBV15; no reliable D call. V was pared by 1 base and J by 4 bases, with 10 bases between. This CDR3 has 15 residues. Germline loops: CDR1 LNHNV, CDR2 YYDKDF (reference sequence). The CDR3 coding sequence is TGTGCCACCAGCAGAGGGGGTGTAGGTAATGAAAAACTGTTTTTT. It yields the protein CATSRGGVGNEKLFF. Based on the CDR3 plus reference TRBV15 and TRBJ1-4, the full variable domain is DAMVIQNPRYQVTQFGKPVTLSCSQTLNHNVMYWYQQKSSQAPKLLFHYYDKDFNNEADTPDNFQSRRPNTSFCFLDIRSPGLGDTAMYLCATSRGGVGNEKLFFGSGTQLSVL.

The chain carries TRBV30 and TRBJ2-7, with D hard to call. With 0 bases removed from V and 4 bases from J, the gap between germline ends came to 7 bases. The germline V gene has CDR1 GTSNPN and CDR2 SVGIG (reference sequence). The CDR3 totals 12 residues. The DNA of the CDR3 is TGTGCCTGGAGTGTATCATTATACGAGCAGTACTTC. As protein: CAWSVSLYEQYF.

V usage is TRBV29-1 and J usage is TRBJ2-3, with D perhaps matching TRBD1 (5 bases). The CDR3 spans 13 residues. The germline CDR1 and CDR2 sequences are SQVTM and ANQGSEA. The V and J ends lost 3 bases and 6 bases respectively, with 13 bases between them. The DNA for the CDR3 is TGCAGCGTTGAGGTAGGGGTAGGGGATACGCAGTATTTT. As protein: CSVEVGVGDTQYF.